This T cell receptor beta chain was recorded in a study of vaccination and CD4 T cells after COVID-19. Study details: Samples were taken after vaccination, a median of approximately 70 days after dose two, with a range of 14 to 241. Overall study findings and caveats: A median about 83% of convalescent patients' SARS-CoV-2-reactive clones emerged only after vaccination.

This clonotype was detected a few times. The antigen remains undetermined. Cultured CD4+ T cell DNA was sequenced using the Oncomine TCR Beta short-read assay. Genomic DNA was isolated from CD4+ T cells that had been cultured. TCRdb called the PCR reads again in MiXCR, with one record for every CDR3 protein. The data show 15,000 to 25,000 distinct CDR3 sequences, around 41% seen once. Treatment defined: roughly nine-day PBMC culture with coronavirus spike peptide pools or control peptides (ViraFEST assay). IL-2 (around 10 IU/ml) and peptide pools (about 9.4 ug/ml) were added to cultures of under 2.5 million PBMCs per well. Input material: cultured CD4+ T cells from blood. The receptor was derived from a human donor with COVID-19.

Here the CDR3 DNA reads TGTGCCACCAGCAGAGATCACGGCCTAGCCGTCAATGAGCAGTTCTTC. Translated: CATSRDHGLAVNEQFF. V gene TRBV15 combines with J gene TRBJ2-1; TRBD2 might be the D (5 bases). Per the germline V gene, CDR1 is LNHNV and CDR2 is YYDKDF (reference sequence). Trimming shortened V by 0 bases and J by 6 bases, and 15 bases separated the two germline ends. The CDR3 consists of 16 residues.